This T cell receptor (beta chain) was identified during a study of blood T cell repertoires in COVID-19. Study context: Italy, Spain and the United States were the sources of the convalescent and acute COVID-19 samples.

This clone was observed a single time. A read error may account for a junction end that differs from germline. Sequenced by immunoSEQ multiplex PCR; TCRdb stores in-frame clones only, minus some. Here the sample spans around 57,000 clones, 75% to 90% being singletons. This CDR3 contains 14 residues. Germline assignment: CDR1 KGHSY and CDR2 FQNENV. The sequence derives from a human donor in a cohort sampled during active COVID-19. This rearrangement joins TRBV16 to TRBJ1-2; D is perhaps TRBD1 (5 bases). The material sequenced was peripheral blood. The CDR3 loop reads CASIQGSRSDSPCF. CDR3 nucleotides: TGTGCCAGCATTCAGGGATCAAGATCTGATTCTCCGTGTTTC.